This is a list of T cell receptor beta chains from one sample in a study of T cell changes during pregnancy in multiple sclerosis. Using immunoSEQ multiplex PCR, the repertoire was profiled, and TCRdb retains in-frame clones only, with some absent. The table lists some 35,000 clones, approximately 90% of them singletons. The source was CD4+ T cells from peripheral blood mononuclear cells, collected after pregnancy. The source is a female donor in good health, enrolled as a control in a pregnancy study. The CDR3 runs from the conserved cysteine through the conserved F or W. The order of the fields is V gene, CDR3 protein.

v_call: TRBV30
cdr3_aa: CAWRSVRVAEKLFF

v_call: TRBV9
cdr3_aa: CASSHGRYEQYF

v_call: TRBV5-1
cdr3_aa: CASSLAGALLHEQFF

v_call: TRBV4-3
cdr3_aa: CASSQENTGDGTEAFF

v_call: TRBV5-1
cdr3_aa: CASSSFGTGEVDGYTF

v_call: TRBV18
cdr3_aa: CASSPGGYEQYF

v_call: TRBV2
cdr3_aa: CASRFDRSSYNSPLHF

v_call: TRBV10-3
cdr3_aa: CASQQGPNTEAFF

v_call: TRBV5-1
cdr3_aa: CASSGGAYEQYF

v_call: TRBV5-1
cdr3_aa: CASRPTSGSSYEQYF

v_call: TRBV5-8
cdr3_aa: CASSSPGQGVNRGYTF

v_call: TRBV4-2
cdr3_aa: CASSQEPRGTGELFF

v_call: TRBV19
cdr3_aa: CASSLGGMSNQPQHF

v_call: TRBV6-5
cdr3_aa: CASSPLDRDSYEQYF

v_call: TRBV27
cdr3_aa: CASSLSGSGNQPQHF

v_call: TRBV18
cdr3_aa: CASSLFQTSGGTSSTDTQYF

v_call: TRBV19
cdr3_aa: CASSRTGVVQETQYF

v_call: TRBV7-3
cdr3_aa: CASSPRGGTDTQYF

v_call: TRBV5-8
cdr3_aa: CASSSRGQGPTTNEKLFF

v_call: TRBV5-4
cdr3_aa: CASSLEAGGSRELFF

v_call: TRBV2
cdr3_aa: CASSEWDRGLYGANVLTF

v_call: TRBV5-3
cdr3_aa: CARSTTSGIDTQYF

v_call: TRBV6-1
cdr3_aa: CASSRAGGQDNEQFF

v_call: TRBV28
cdr3_aa: CASSLNAAGREKLFF